These 25 T cell receptor beta chains came from one sample sequenced in a study of CD8 T cells in ankylosing spondylitis. TCRdb called the 5' RACE reads again in MiXCR, with one record for every CDR3 protein. The sample shows around 340,000 distinct CDR3 sequences, roughly 14% of them seen only once. The source material was blood, either unsorted or a sorted T cell fraction (not recorded which). These receptors all stem from a male donor with ankylosing spondylitis or in good health (not recorded which).

V usage is TRBV7-8 and J usage is TRBJ2-5; D possibly corresponds to TRBD2 (7 bases). Trimming removed 5 bases from V and 1 base from J, with 14 bases in between. The CDR3 totals 15 residues. The germline gives CDR1 SGHVS, CDR2 FQNEAQ. Here the CDR3 reads CASSRQGRGQETQYF. The CDR3 DNA sequence: TGTGCCAGCAGCCGTCAGGGGAGGGGCCAAGAGACCCAGTACTTC.

V is TRBV29-1 and J is TRBJ1-2; 11 bases align to TRBD1. J gave up 2 bases and V 6 bases, and 11 bases lay outside the gene matches. The CDR3 runs to 16 residues. CDR1 is SQVTM, CDR2 ANQGSEA, per germline. CDR3 nucleotide sequence: TGCAGCGTCGGCTCCGGGACAGGGGGTTTGAACTATGGCTACACCTTC. Encoded protein: CSVGSGTGGLNYGYTF.

This clonotype has more than one count but fewer than ten. The gene calls are TRBV20-1 and TRBJ2-7; D is unresolved. CDR1 is DFQATT, CDR2 SNEGSKA, per germline (reference sequence). The V and J ends lost 2 bases and 4 bases respectively, with 6 bases between them. The CDR3 spans 11 residues. This chain's CDR3 is CSARIRYEQYF. The CDR3 DNA reads TGCAGTGCTAGAATTAGGTACGAGCAGTACTTC.

This clonotype was detected a few times. The V gene is TRBV7-2, the J gene TRBJ1-6, with D uncertain. The V gene's germline CDR1 is SGHTA and CDR2 FQGNSA. Trimming pared 1 base from V and 11 bases from J, leaving 9 bases between. The CDR3 totals 13 residues. Here the CDR3 DNA reads TGTGCCAGCAGCTTAGGGGCCGATACACCCCTCCACTTT. The encoded protein is CASSLGADTPLHF.

The chain recombines TRBV7-6 with TRBJ1-2; D is unresolved. The length of the CDR3 is 13 residues. Germline V gives CDR1 SGHVS, CDR2 FNYEAQ. The germline V and J ends were trimmed by 3 bases and 4 bases, with 9 bases remaining between them. Here the CDR3 reads CASSFMSAYGYTF. The CDR3 DNA reads TGTGCCAGCAGCTTTATGTCGGCCTATGGCTACACCTTC.

This clonotype was observed a handful of times. The chain couples TRBV29-1 to TRBJ2-7; TRBD1 matches at 8 bases. Germline CDR1 and CDR2: SQVTM and ANQGSEA. The CDR3 spans 14 residues. V dropped 4 bases and J dropped 4; count of bases not matched to a gene: 9. The CDR3: CSVGPPDRVYEQYF. CDR3 bases: TGCAGCGTTGGTCCCCCGGACAGGGTATACGAGCAGTACTTC.

This clonotype was seen at least ten times. The chain employs TRBV5-1 and TRBJ2-2, with 7 bases lining up with TRBD1. The germline gives CDR1 SGHRS, CDR2 YFSETQ. The CDR3 spans 15 residues. J lost 0 bases, V lost 4 bases, and 3 bases had no gene match. The CDR3 loop reads CASSLGTANTGELFF. CDR3 DNA: TGCGCCAGCAGCCTCGGGACAGCGAACACCGGGGAGCTGTTTTTT.

This clonotype appeared a few times. This chain joins TRBV5-6 and TRBJ2-1; the D gene is possibly TRBD2 (5 bases). V lost 4 bases to trimming and J lost 0 bases, with 11 bases between them. This CDR3 has 15 residues. From germline, CDR1 is SGHDT and CDR2 YYEEEE. This CDR3 reads CASSRLTSSYNEQFF. The CDR3 DNA sequence: TGTGCCAGCAGCCGTCTTACTAGCTCCTACAATGAGCAGTTCTTC.

This clonotype showed up just a few times. The chain is built from TRBV4-2 and TRBJ2-5; TRBD2 matches 11 bases. The V gene's germline CDR1 is LGHNA and CDR2 YNFKEQ. Germline trimming cut 0 bases from V and 4 bases from J; bases unmatched to any gene: 4. CDR3 size: 16 residues. CDR3 protein: CASSQEDLAGGETQYF. DNA for the CDR3: TGTGCCAGCAGCCAAGAAGATCTAGCGGGAGGAGAGACCCAGTACTTC.

This clonotype was recorded a few times. This chain links TRBV12-3 or TRBV12-4 with TRBJ1-1; D not resolved. V lost 2 bases and J 3 bases, leaving 13 bases between the germline ends. The CDR3 consists of 15 residues. The CDR3, as DNA: TGTGCCAGCAGTTTAAACCCCCCGCAGGACACTGAAGCTTTCTTT. This gives the protein CASSLNPPQDTEAFF.

The chain joins TRBV12-3 or TRBV12-4 to TRBJ2-7, with 8 positions matching TRBD2. J lost 2 bases, V lost 8 bases, and 8 bases had no gene match. The CDR3 contains 14 residues. CDR3 in amino acids: CASGPLAGAYEQYF. CDR3 coding DNA: TGTGCCAGCGGGCCTCTAGCGGGCGCCTACGAGCAGTACTTC.

This chain connects TRBV20-1 to TRBJ1-2; 7 nucleotides agree with TRBD1. The CDR3 spans 12 residues. Losses at the gene ends were 3 bases for V and 5 bases for J; bases not matched to a gene: 3. The germline V gene has CDR1 DFQATT and CDR2 SNEGSKA (reference sequence). The CDR3 spells CSASSTGYGYTF. Here the CDR3 DNA reads TGCAGTGCTAGTTCGACAGGGTATGGCTACACCTTC.

This clonotype turned up a few times. The rearrangement uses TRBV12-3 or TRBV12-4 and TRBJ2-6; no clear D. The CDR3 length is 14 residues. V gave up 4 bases and J gave up 4 bases, with 8 bases separating them. The CDR3 protein is CASSYRTGANVLTF. CDR3 in DNA: TGTGCCAGCAGTTATAGAACCGGGGCCAACGTCCTGACTTTC.

In its sample, this clonotype was seen a few times. This chain uses TRBV27 with TRBJ2-1; 7 bases are a match to TRBD2. From germline, CDR1 is MNHEY and CDR2 SMNVEV (reference sequence). V shed 3 bases and J 3 bases; nucleotides not matched to a gene: 11. The CDR3 has 17 residues. The CDR3 loop reads CASSLRDLAGIYNEQFF. DNA of the CDR3: TGTGCCAGCAGTTTGCGGGATTTAGCGGGCATCTACAATGAGCAGTTCTTC.

This clonotype showed up many times. The gene calls are TRBV12-3 or TRBV12-4 and TRBJ1-5; D ambiguous. CDR3 size: 14 residues. Trimming took off 1 base at V and 4 bases at J, with 8 bases between the two ends. This CDR3 reads CASSLGPGNQPQHF. The CDR3 region has the DNA TGTGCCAGCAGTTTAGGTCCGGGGAATCAGCCCCAGCATTTT.

This clonotype has only a few counts. The chain is built from TRBV5-1 and TRBJ1-2; TRBD1 aligns across 9 bases. The J segment lost 8 bases and the V segment lost 2 bases, leaving 4 bases of the junction unmatched. The CDR3 covers 13 residues. The germline V gene encodes CDR1 SGHRS and CDR2 YFSETQ. The CDR3 region is CASSLRTGEGYTF. The CDR3 nucleotides are TGCGCCAGCAGCTTAAGGACAGGGGAGGGCTACACCTTC.

This clonotype occurred a few times. CDR3 nucleotide sequence: TGTGCCAGTAGTATAGGGCTGGACTACAATGAGCAGTTCTTC. Protein product: CASSIGLDYNEQFF. This rearrangement joins TRBV19 to TRBJ2-1; D is ambiguous. The CDR3 is 14 residues long. CDR1 is LNHDA and CDR2 is SQIVND in the germline V gene (reference sequence). V was cut by 1 base and J by 3 bases, with 7 bases left in between. Together with reference TRBV19 and TRBJ2-1, the CDR3 gives the full variable domain: DGGITQSPKYLFRKEGQNVTLSCEQNLNHDAMYWYRQDPGQGLRLIYYSQIVNDFQKGDIAEGYSVSREKKESFPLTVTSAQKNPTAFYLCASSIGLDYNEQFFGPGTRLTVL.

V and J are TRBV12-3 or TRBV12-4 and TRBJ1-1; a possible D gene is TRBD1 (5 bases). V lost 5 bases to trimming and J lost 4 bases, with 11 bases between them. CDR3 size: 13 residues. CDR3 DNA sequence: TGTGCCAGCAGTCGACAGCCTGGCACTGAAGCTTTCTTT. Translation: CASSRQPGTEAFF.

J is TRBJ2-2 and V is TRBV5-6; possibly TRBD2 for D (6 bases). Trimming shortened V by 5 bases and J by 0 bases, and 11 bases separated the two germline ends. The CDR3 loop spans 15 amino acids. CDR1 and CDR2 (germline): SGHDT, YYEEEE. DNA of the CDR3: TGTGCCAGCAGTATGGACTATACGAACACCGGGGAGCTGTTTTTT. Its protein is CASSMDYTNTGELFF.

This clonotype was observed at least ten times. The chain uses TRBV12-5 and TRBJ2-1; TRBD2 matches 14 bases. This CDR3 comprises 13 residues. The V gene end was trimmed by 5 bases and the J gene end by 15 bases; junction bases not matched to a gene: 6. Germline CDR1 reads LGHNT; CDR2 reads FRNRAP. In DNA, the CDR3 is TGTGCTAGTGGTCCGGGGACTAGCGGGAGTCCGTTCTTC. Amino acids: CASGPGTSGSPFF.

The V and J genes are TRBV25-1 and TRBJ1-6, with D perhaps TRBD1 (6 bases). V shed 7 bases and J shed 3 bases, with 10 bases lying between them. The CDR3 length is 14 residues. CDR1 is MGHDK, CDR2 SYGVNS, per germline. The CDR3 protein is CASTEGGYNSPLHF. The DNA for the CDR3 is TGTGCCAGCACTGAGGGGGGCTATAATTCACCCCTCCACTTT.

This clonotype was seen a few times. The chain employs TRBV18 and TRBJ2-1, with 8 nucleotides matching TRBD2. This CDR3 has 18 amino acids. Germline-derived CDR1 and CDR2 are KGHSH and LQKENI. The V segment lost 2 bases and the J segment 0 bases; nucleotides outside the gene matches: 9. CDR3 protein: CASSPSGGAGSSYNEQFF. In DNA, the CDR3 is TGTGCCAGCTCACCAAGCGGGGGAGCGGGTAGCTCCTACAATGAGCAGTTCTTC. The variable domain in full, completed from reference TRBV18 and TRBJ2-1, reads NAGVMQNPRHLVRRRGQEARLRCSPMKGHSHVYWYRQLPEEGLKFMVYLQKENIIDESGMPKERFSAEFPKEGPSILRIQQVVRGDSAAYFCASSPSGGAGSSYNEQFFGPGTRLTVL.

This clonotype came up a few times. The rearrangement uses TRBV4-1 and TRBJ1-6; possibly TRBD1 for D (6 bases). CDR1 MGHRA and CDR2 YSYEKL come from the germline V gene. The ends were cut back, 3 bases at V and 8 bases at J, with 11 bases in the middle. CDR3 size: 14 residues. The CDR3 DNA sequence: TGCGCCAGCAGCCACGACAGGATCTATTCACCCCTCCACTTT. Its protein is CASSHDRIYSPLHF.

CDR3 sequence (DNA): TGCGCCAGCAGCTCGGACAGTCCCTACGAGCAGTACTTC. Translating gives CASSSDSPYEQYF. The J gene is TRBJ2-7, the V gene TRBV5-1, with TRBD1 as a possible D gene (6 bases). V shed 3 bases and J shed 2 bases, with 9 bases lying between them. The CDR3 spans 13 residues. From germline, CDR1 is SGHRS and CDR2 YFSETQ.

This chain links TRBV4-1 with TRBJ2-2; tentative D call: TRBD2 (7 bases). V shed 2 bases and J shed 6 bases, with 22 bases lying between them. Germline CDR1 and CDR2: MGHRA and YSYEKL. This CDR3 region has 18 residues. CDR3 amino acids: CASSQSRWGGRQAGELFF. In nucleotides, the CDR3 is TGCGCCAGCAGCCAATCTAGGTGGGGCGGGAGACAGGCCGGGGAGCTGTTTTTT.